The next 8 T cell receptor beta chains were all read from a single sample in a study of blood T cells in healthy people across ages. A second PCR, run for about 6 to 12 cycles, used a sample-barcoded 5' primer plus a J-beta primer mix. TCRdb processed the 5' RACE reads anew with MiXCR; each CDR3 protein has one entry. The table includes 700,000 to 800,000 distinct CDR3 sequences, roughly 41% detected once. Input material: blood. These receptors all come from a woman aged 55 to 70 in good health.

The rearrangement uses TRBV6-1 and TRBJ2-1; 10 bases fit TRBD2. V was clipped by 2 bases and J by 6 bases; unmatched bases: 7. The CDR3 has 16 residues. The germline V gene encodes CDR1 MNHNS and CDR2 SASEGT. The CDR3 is CASSESAAGGPNEQFF. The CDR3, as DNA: TGTGCCAGCAGTGAATCCGCAGCGGGGGGGCCCAATGAGCAGTTCTTC.

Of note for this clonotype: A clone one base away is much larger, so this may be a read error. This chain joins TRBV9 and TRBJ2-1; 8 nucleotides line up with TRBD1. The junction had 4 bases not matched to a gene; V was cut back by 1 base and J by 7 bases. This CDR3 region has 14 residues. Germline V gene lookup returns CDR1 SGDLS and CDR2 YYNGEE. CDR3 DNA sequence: TGTGCCAGCAGCGTAACTTACAGGGGGAATGAGCAGTTCTTC. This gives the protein CASSVTYRGNEQFF.

The CDR3 loop is CASSPGTGSQETQFF. In DNA form, the CDR3 reads TGTGCCAGCAGCCCCGGGACAGGGTCCCAAGAGACCCAGTTCTTC. V gene TRBV12-3 or TRBV12-4 combines with J gene TRBJ2-1; TRBD1 agrees at 9 bases. The CDR3 totals 15 residues. Losses at the gene ends were 6 bases for V and 13 bases for J; bases not matched to a gene: 16.

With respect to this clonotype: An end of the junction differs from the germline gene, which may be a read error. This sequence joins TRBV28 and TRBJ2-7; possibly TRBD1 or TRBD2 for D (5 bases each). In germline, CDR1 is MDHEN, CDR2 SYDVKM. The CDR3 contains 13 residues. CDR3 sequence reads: CASSLRGRNEQYF. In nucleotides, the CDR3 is TGCGCCAGCAGTTTACGGGGCCGGAACGAGCAGTACTTC.

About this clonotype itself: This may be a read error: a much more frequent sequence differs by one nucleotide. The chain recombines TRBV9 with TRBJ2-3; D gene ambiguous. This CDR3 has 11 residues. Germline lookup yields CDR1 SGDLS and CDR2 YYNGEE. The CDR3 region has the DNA TGTGCCAGCAACGTAGATGATACGCAGTATTTT. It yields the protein CASNVDDTQYF. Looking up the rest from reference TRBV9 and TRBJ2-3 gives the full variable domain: DSGVTQTPKHLITATGQRVTLRCSPRSGDLSVYWYQQSLDQGLQFLIQYYNGEERAKGNILERFSAQQFPDLHSELNLSSLELGDSALYFCASNVDDTQYFGPGTRLTVL.

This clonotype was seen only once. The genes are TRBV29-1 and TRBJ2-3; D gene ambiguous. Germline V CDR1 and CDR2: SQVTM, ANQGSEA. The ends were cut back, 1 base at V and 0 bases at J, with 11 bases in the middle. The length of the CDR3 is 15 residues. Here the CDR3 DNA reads TGCAGCGTTGAAGGGACGGCCACCAGCACAGATACGCAGTATTTT. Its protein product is CSVEGTATSTDTQYF.

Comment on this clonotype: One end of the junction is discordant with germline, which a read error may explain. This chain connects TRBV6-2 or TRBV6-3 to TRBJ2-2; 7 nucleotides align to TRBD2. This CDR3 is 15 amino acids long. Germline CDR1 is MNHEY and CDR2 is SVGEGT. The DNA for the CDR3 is TGTACCAGCAGTTACGGGACTACAAACACCGGGGAGCTGTTTTTT. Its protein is CTSSYGTTNTGELFF.

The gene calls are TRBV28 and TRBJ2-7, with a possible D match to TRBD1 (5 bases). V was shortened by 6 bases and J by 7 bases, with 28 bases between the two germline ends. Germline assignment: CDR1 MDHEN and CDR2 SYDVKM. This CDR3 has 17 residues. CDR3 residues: CASSSASGQGRGDEQYF. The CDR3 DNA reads TGTGCCAGCAGCTCGGCCTCTGGGCAGGGAAGAGGTGATGAGCAGTACTTC.